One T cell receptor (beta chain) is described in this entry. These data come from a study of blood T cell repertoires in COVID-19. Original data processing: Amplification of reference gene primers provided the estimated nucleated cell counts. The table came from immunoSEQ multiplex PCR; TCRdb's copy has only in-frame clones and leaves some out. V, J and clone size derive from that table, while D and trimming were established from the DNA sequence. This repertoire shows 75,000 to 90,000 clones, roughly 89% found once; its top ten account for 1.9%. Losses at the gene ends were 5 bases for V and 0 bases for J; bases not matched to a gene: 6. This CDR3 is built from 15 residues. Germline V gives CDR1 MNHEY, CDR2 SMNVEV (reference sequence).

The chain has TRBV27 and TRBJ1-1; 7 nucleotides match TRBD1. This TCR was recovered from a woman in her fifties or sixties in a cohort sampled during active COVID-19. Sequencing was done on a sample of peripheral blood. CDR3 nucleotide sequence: TGTGCCAGCAGTCCCGACAGGGCCCTGAACACTGAAGCTTTCTTT. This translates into CASSPDRALNTEAFF.